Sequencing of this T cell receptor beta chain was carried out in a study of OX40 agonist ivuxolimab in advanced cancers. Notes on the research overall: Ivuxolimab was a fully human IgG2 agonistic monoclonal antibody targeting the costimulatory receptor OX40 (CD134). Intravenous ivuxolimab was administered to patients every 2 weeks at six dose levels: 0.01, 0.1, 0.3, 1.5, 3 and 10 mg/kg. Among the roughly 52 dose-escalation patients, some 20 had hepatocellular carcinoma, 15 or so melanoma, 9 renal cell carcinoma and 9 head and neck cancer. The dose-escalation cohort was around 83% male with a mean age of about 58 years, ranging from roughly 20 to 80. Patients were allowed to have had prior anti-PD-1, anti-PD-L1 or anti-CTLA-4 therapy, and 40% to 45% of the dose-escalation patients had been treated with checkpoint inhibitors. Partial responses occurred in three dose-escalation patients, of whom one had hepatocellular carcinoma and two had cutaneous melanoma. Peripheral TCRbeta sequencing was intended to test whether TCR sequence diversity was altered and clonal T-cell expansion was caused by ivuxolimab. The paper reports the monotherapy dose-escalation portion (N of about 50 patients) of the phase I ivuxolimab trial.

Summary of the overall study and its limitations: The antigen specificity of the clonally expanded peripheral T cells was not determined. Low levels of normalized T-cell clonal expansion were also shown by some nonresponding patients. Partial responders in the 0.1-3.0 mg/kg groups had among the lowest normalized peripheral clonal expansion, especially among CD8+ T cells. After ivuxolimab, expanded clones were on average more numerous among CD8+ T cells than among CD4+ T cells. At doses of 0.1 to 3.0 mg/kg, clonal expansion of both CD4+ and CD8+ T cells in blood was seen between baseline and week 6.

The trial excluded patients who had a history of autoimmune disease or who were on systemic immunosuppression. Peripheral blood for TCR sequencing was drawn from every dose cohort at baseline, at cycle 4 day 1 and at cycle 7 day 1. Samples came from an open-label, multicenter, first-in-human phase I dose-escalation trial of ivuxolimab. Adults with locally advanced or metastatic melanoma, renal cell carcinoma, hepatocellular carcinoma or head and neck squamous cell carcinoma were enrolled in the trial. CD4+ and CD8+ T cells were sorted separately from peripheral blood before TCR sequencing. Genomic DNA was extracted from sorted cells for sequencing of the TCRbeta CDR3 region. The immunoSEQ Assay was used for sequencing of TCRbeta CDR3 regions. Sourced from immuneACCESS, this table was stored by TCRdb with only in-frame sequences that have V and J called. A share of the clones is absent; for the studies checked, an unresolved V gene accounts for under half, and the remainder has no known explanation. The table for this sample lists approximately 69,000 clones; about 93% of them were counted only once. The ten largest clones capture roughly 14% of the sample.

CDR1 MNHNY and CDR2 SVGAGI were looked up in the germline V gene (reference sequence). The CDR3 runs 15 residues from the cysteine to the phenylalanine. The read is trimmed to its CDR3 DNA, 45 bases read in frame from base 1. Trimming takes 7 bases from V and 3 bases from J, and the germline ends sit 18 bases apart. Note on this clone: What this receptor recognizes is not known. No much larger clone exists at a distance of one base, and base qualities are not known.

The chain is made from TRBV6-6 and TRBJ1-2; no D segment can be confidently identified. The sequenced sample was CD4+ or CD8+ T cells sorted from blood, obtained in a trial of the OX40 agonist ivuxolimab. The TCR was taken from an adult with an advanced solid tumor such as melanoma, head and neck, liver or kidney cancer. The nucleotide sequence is TGTGCCAGCACCCACGGGCGGGGAATCGACTATGGCTACACCTTC. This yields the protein CASTHGRGIDYGYTF.